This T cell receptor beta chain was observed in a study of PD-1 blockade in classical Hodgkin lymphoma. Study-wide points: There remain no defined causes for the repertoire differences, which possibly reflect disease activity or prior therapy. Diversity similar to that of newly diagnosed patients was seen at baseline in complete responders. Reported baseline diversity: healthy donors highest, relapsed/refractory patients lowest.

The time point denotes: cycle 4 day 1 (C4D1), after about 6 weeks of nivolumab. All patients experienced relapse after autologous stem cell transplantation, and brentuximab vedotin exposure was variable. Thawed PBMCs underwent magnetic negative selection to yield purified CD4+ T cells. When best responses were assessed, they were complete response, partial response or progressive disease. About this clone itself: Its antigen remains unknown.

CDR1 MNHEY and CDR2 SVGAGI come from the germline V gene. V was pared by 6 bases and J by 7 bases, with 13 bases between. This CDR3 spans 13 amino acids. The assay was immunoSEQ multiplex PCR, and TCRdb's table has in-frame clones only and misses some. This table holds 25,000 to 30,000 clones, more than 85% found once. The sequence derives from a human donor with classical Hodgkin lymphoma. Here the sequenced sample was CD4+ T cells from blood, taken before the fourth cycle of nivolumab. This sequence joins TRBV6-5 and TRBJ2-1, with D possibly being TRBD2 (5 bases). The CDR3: CASRTARGNEQFF. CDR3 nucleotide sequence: TGTGCCAGCAGAACAGCGCGAGGGAATGAGCAGTTCTTC.